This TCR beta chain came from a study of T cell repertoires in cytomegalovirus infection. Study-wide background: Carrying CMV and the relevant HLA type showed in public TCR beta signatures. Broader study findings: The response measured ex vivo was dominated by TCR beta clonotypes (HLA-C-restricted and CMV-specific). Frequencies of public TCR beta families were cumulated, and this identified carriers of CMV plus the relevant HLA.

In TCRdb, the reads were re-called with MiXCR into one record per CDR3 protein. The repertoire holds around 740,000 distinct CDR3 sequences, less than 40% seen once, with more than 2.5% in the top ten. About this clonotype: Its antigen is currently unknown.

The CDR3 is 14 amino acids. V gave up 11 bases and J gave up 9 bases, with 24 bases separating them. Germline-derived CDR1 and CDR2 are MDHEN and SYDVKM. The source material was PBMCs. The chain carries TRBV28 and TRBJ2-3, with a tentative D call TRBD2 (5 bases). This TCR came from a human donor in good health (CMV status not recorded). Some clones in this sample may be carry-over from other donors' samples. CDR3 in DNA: TGTGCCGCGTCGAATCCGGCCGTGAGGAGGACGCAGTATTTT. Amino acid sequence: CAASNPAVRRTQYF.